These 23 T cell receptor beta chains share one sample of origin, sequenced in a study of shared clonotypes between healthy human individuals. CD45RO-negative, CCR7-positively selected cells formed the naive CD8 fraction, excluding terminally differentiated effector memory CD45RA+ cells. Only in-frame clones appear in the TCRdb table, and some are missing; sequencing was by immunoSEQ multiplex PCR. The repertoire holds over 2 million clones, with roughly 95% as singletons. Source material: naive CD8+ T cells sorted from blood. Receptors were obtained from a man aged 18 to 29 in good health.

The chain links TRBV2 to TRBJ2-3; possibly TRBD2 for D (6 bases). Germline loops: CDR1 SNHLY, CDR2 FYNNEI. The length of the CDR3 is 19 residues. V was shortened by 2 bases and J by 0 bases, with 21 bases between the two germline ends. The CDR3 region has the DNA TGTGCCAGCAGTGAAAGACCCCCCCTGGCGGGGACTAGCACAGATACGCAGTATTTT. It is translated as CASSERPPLAGTSTDTQYF.

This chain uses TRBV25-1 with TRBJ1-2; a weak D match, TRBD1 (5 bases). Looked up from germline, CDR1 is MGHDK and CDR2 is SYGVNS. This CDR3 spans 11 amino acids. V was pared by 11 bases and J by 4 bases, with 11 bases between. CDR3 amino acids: CAAGGSYGYTF. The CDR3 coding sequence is TGTGCCGCGGGGGGAAGCTATGGCTACACCTTC.

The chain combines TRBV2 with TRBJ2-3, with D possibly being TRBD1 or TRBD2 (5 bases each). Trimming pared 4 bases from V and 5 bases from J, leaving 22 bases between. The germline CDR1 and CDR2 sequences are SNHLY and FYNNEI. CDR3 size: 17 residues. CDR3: CASSGGGTLQVLDTQYF. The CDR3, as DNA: TGTGCCAGCAGTGGGGGTGGGACCCTACAGGTTCTAGATACGCAGTATTTT.

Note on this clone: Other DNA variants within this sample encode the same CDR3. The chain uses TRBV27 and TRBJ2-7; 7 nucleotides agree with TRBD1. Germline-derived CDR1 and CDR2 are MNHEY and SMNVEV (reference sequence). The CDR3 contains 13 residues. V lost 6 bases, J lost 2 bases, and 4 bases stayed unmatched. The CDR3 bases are TGTGCCAGCAGGTTGACAGGGACCTACGAGCAGTACTTC. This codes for CASRLTGTYEQYF.

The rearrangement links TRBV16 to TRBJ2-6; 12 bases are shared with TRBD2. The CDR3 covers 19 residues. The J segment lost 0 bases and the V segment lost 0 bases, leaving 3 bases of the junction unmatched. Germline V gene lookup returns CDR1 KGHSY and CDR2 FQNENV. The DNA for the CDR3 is TGTGCCAGCAGCCAATCACCTAGCGGGAGGGCCTCTGGGGCCAACGTCCTGACTTTC. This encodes CASSQSPSGRASGANVLTF.

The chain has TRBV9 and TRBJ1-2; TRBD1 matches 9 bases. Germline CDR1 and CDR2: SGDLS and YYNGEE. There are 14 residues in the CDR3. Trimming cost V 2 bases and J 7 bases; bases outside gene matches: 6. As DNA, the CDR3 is TGTGCCAGCAGCGTGGACAGGGGAGAGGGTGGCTACACCTTC. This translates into CASSVDRGEGGYTF.

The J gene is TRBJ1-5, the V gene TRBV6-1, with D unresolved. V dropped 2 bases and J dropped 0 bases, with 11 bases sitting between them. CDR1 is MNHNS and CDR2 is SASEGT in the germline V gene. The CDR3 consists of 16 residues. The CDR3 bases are TGTGCCAGCAGTGAATCTGTTTCCTATAGCAATCAGCCCCAGCATTTT. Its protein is CASSESVSYSNQPQHF.

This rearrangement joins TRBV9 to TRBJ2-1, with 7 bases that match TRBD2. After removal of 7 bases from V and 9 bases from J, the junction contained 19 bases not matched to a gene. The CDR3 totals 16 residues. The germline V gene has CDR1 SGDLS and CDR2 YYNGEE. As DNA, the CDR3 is TGTGCCAGCGTGCCGGGAGCAACGGGAGGAGCCACTGAGCAGTTCTTC. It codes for CASVPGATGGATEQFF.

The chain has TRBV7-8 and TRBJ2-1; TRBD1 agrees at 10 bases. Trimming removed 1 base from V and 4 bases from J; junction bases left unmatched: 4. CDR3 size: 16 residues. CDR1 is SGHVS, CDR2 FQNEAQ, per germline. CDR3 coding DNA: TGTGCCAGCAGCTTAGAAGGGACAGGGGTTTACAATGAGCAGTTCTTC. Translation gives CASSLEGTGVYNEQFF.

CDR3 region: CASSLGPAVSYEQYF. For the CDR3, the DNA is TGTGCCAGCAGCTTAGGGCCGGCGGTCTCCTACGAGCAGTACTTC. The chain carries TRBV11-2 and TRBJ2-7; D is uncertain. The ends were cut back, 1 base at V and 0 bases at J, with 10 bases in the middle. Germline CDR1 reads SGHAT; CDR2 reads FQNNGV. This CDR3 is 15 amino acids long.

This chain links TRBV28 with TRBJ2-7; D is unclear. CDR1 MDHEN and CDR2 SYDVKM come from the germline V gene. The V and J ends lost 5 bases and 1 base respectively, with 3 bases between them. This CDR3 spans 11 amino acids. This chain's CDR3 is CASSVSYEQYF. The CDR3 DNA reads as TGTGCCAGCAGTGTATCCTACGAGCAGTACTTC.

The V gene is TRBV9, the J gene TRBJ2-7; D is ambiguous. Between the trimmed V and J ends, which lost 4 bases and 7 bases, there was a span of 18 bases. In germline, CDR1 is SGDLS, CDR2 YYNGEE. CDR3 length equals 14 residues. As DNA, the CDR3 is TGTGCCAGCAGCTCCTATAAGGGTAGTGCGGAGCAGTACTTC. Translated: CASSSYKGSAEQYF.

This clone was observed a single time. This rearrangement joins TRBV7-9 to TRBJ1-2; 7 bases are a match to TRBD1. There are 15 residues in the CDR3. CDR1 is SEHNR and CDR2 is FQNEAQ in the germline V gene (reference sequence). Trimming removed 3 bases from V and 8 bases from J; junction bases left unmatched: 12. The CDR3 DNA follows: TGTGCCAGCAGCTTTAGTGGACAGGTGTACGGAGGCTACACCTTC. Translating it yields CASSFSGQVYGGYTF.

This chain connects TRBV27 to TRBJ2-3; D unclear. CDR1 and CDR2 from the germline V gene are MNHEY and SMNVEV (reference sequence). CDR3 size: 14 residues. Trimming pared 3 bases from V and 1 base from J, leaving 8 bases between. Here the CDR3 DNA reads TGTGCCAGCAGTTTTTGGTCAGGCACAGATACGCAGTATTTT. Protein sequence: CASSFWSGTDTQYF.

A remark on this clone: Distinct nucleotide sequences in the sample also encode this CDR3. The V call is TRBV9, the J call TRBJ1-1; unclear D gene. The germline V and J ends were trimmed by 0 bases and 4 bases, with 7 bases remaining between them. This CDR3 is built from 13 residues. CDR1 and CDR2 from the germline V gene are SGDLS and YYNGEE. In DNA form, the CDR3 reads TGTGCCAGCAGCGTAGGCGGGTCCACTGAAGCTTTCTTT. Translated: CASSVGGSTEAFF.

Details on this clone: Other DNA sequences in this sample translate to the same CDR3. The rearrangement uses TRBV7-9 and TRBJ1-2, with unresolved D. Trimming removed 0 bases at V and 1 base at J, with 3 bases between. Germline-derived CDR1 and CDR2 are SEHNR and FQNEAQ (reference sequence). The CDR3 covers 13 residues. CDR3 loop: CASSLADNYGYTF. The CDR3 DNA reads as TGTGCCAGCAGCTTAGCTGATAACTATGGCTACACCTTC.

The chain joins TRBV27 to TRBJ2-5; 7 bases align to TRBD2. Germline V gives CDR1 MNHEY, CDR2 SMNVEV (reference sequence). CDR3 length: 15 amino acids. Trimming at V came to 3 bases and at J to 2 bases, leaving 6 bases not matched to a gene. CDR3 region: CASSLILGGQETQYF. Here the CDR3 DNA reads TGTGCCAGCAGTTTGATTCTCGGGGGGCAAGAGACCCAGTACTTC.

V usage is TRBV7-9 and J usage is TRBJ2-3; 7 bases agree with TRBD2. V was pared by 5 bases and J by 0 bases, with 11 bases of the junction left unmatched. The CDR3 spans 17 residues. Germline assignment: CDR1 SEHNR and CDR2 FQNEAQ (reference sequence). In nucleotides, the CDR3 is TGTGCCAGCAGCCTCCCGGGAGGCGGGGAAAGCACAGATACGCAGTATTTT. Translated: CASSLPGGGESTDTQYF.

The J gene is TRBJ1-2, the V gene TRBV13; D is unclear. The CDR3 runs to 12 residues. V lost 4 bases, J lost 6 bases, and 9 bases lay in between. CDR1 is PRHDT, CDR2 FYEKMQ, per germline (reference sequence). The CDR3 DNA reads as TGTGCCAGCAGCTCCCCAGTAGATGGCTACACCTTC. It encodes CASSSPVDGYTF.

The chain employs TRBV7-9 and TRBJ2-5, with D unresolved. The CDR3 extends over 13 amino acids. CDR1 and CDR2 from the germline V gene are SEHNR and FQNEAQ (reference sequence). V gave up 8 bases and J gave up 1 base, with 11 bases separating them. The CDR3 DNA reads TGTGCCAGCGCCTCGGGCGTCCAAGAGACCCAGTACTTC. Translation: CASASGVQETQYF.

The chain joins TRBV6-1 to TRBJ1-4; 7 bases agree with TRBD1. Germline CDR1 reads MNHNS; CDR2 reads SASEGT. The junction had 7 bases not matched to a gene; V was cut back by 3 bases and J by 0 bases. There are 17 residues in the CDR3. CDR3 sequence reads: CASSEVPGQSTNEKLFF. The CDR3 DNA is TGTGCCAGCAGTGAGGTCCCGGGACAGTCAACTAATGAAAAACTGTTTTTT.

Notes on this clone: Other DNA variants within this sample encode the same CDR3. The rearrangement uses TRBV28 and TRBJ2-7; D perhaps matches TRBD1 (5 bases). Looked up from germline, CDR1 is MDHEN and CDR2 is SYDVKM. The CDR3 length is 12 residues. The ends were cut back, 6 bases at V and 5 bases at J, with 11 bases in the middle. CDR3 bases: TGTGCCAGCAGCCTACAAGGGGACGAGCAGTACTTC. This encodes CASSLQGDEQYF. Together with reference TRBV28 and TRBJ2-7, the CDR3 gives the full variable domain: DVKVTQSSRYLVKRTGEKVFLECVQDMDHENMFWYRQDPGLGLRLIYFSYDVKMKEKGDIPEGYSVSREKKERFSLILESASTNQTSMYLCASSLQGDEQYFGPGTRLTVT.

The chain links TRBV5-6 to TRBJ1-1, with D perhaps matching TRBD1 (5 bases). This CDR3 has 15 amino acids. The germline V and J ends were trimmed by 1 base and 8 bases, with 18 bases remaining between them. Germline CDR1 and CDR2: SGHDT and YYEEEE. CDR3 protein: CASSLSDRWGSEAFF. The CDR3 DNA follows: TGTGCCAGCAGCTTGAGCGACAGATGGGGCTCGGAAGCTTTCTTT.